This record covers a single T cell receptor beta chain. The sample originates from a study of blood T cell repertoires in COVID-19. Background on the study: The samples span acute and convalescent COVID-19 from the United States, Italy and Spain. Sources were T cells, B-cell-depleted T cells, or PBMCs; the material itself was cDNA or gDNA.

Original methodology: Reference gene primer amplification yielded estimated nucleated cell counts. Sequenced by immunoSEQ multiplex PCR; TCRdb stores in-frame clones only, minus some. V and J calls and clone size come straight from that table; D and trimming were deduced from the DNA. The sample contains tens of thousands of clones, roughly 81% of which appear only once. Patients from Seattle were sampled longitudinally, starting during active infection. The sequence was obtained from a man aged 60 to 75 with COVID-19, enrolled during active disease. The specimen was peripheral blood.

CDR3 in DNA: TGCAGCGTCGTAGAGAACAGGGGGCAGGGTGGCTACACCTTC. Amino acids: CSVVENRGQGGYTF. V usage is TRBV29-1 and J usage is TRBJ1-2; 9 nucleotides align to TRBD1. From germline, CDR1 is SQVTM and CDR2 ANQGSEA. J gave up 7 bases and V 6 bases, and 12 bases lay outside the gene matches. This CDR3 spans 14 amino acids. Full variable domain (outside the CDR3, taken from reference TRBV29-1 and TRBJ1-2): SAVISQKPSRDICQRGTSLTIQCQVDSQVTMMFWYRQQPGQSLTLIATANQGSEATYESGFVIDKFPISRPNLTFSTLTVSNMSPEDSSIYLCSVVENRGQGGYTFGSGTRLTVV.